The following is a T cell receptor beta chain sequence with its context. What it recognizes is unknown. The entry originates in a study of T cells in Graves' hyperthyroidism and ophthalmopathy. Study-level findings and limits: Model-based prediction identified ophthalmopathy a median roughly 6.1 months prior to its onset. Among clonotypes expanded in thyroid above 0.001, most were also found in blood.

This CDR3 has 15 amino acids. The V end lost 2 bases, the J end lost 1 base, and 9 bases lay between the germline ends. Germline values: CDR1 MNHNY, CDR2 SVGAGI (reference sequence). Subjects aged 18 to 65 presented with newly diagnosed hyperthyroidism of less than 2 months' duration. Any patient presenting with uncontrolled infection, other autoimmune disease, pregnancy or lactation was left out. RNA transcripts provided the source from which TCR beta CDR3 regions were amplified. HTBI primers were the set used in a first-round RT-PCR of the TCR CDR3. From the multiplex PCR reads, TCRdb called clonotypes with MiXCR, one entry per CDR3 protein. The repertoire holds around 340,000 distinct CDR3 sequences, with about 15% as singletons.

The source is a young man with Graves' hyperthyroidism. Sequencing input: blood. The chain is built from TRBV6-6 and TRBJ1-3; D is uncertain. Written as DNA, the CDR3 is TGTGCCAGCAGTTACAATCGGCGGTCTGGAAACACCATATATTTT. Translating it yields CASSYNRRSGNTIYF.